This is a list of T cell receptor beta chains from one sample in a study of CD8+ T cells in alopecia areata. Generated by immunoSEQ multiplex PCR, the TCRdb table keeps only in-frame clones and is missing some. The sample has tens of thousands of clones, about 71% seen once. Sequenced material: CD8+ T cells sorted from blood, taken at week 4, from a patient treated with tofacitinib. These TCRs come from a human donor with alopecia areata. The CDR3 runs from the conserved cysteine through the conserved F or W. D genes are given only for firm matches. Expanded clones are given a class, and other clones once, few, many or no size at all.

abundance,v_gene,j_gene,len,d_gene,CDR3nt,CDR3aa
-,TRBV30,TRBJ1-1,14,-,TGTGCCTGGAGTGTACGCAGTCGGGGACGAGAAGCTTTCTTT,CAWSVRSRGREAFF
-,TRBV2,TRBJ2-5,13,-,TGTGCCAGCCTAACGGGACCCCAAGAGACCCAGTACTTC,CASLTGPQETQYF
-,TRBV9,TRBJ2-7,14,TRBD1,TGTGCCAGCAGCGTGGGAGACAGGGGCTACGAGCAGTACTTC,CASSVGDRGYEQYF
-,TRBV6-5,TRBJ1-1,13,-,TGTGCCAGCAGTTACTCGATATGGGACAATCCGCACTTT,CASSYSIWDNPHF
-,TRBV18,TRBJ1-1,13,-,TGTGCCAGCTCAGAGGTCCCCGTAAGGGGAGCTTTCTTT,CASSEVPVRGAFF
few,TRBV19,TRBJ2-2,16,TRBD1,TGTGCCAGTATTGCGGACAGGGGTTCTTACACCGGGGAGCTGTTTTTT,CASIADRGSYTGELFF
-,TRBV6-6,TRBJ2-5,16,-,TGTGCCAGCAGTTACAGTCGCGGACAGACCCAAGAGACCCAGTACTTC,CASSYSRGQTQETQYF
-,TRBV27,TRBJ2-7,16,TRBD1,TGTGCCAGCAGTTTATTTCCGTTGGGGACAGAGGACGAGCAGTACTTC,CASSLFPLGTEDEQYF
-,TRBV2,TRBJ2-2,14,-,TGTGCCAGCATCCCACCATTTAACACCGGGGAGCTGTTTTTT,CASIPPFNTGELFF
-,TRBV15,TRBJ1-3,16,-,TGTGCCACCAGCAGAGAGGCCCCGAGCTCTGGAAACACCATATATTTT,CATSREAPSSGNTIYF
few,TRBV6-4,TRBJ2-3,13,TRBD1,TGTGCCACGCAGACAGGGGCCACAGATACGCAGTATTTT,CATQTGATDTQYF
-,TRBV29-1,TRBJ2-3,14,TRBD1,TGCAGCGTTGAAGGAGGGACAGGCACAGATACGCAGTATTTT,CSVEGGTGTDTQYF
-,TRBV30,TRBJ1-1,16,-,TGTGCCTGGAGTGTGCAGGGACAACAGCTGAACACTGAAGCTTTCTTT,CAWSVQGQQLNTEAFF
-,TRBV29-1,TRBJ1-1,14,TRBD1,TGCAGCGTTGCCCCGGGACAGGGGAACACTGAAGCTTTCTTT,CSVAPGQGNTEAFF
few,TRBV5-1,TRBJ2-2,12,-,TGCGCCAGCAGCGTGGACACCGGGGAGCTGTTTTTT,CASSVDTGELFF
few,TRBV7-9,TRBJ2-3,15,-,TGTGCCAGCAGCCACTACCGGGACGGCACAGATACGCAGTATTTT,CASSHYRDGTDTQYF
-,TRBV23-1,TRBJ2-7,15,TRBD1,TGCGCCAGCAGCCCAACCGGCGGACAGGGCTACGAGCAGTACTTC,CASSPTGGQGYEQYF
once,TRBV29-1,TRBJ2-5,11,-,TGCAGCGCGGACTCTCAAGAGACCCAGTACTTC,CSADSQETQYF
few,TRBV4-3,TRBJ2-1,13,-,TGCGCCAGCAGCCAAGGGGTCTACAATGAGCAGTTCTTC,CASSQGVYNEQFF
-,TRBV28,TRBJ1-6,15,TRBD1,TGTGCCAGCAGTTTAACAGGGGGCGCGCATTCACCCCTCCACTTT,CASSLTGGAHSPLHF
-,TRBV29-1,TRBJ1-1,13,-,TGCAGCGTCCGGCTCAGCGGGGACACTGAAGCTTTCTTT,CSVRLSGDTEAFF
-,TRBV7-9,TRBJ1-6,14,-,TGTGCCAGTAGGCACAGGGACGCCAATTCACCCCTCCACTTT,CASRHRDANSPLHF
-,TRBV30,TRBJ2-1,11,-,TGTGCCTGGAGGGGAGGGGGTGAGCAGTTCTTC,CAWRGGGEQFF
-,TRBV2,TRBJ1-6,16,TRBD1,TGTGCCAGCAGTCCTGGGACAGCGGGGGCGAATTCACCCCTCCACTTT,CASSPGTAGANSPLHF
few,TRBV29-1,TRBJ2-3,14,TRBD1,TGCAGCGCGTTCGGGACAGGGTATTCGGATACGCAGTATTTT,CSAFGTGYSDTQYF
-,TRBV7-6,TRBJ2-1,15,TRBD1,TGTGCCAGCAGCTTCGGACAGGGCTCCTACAATGAGCAGTTCTTC,CASSFGQGSYNEQFF
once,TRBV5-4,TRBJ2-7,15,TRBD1,TGTGCCAGCAGCTTGGGGACAGGGGGCTCGTACGAGCAGTACTTC,CASSLGTGGSYEQYF
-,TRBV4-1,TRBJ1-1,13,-,TGCGCCAGCAGATCGGGGGAACGCACTGAAGCTTTCTTT,CASRSGERTEAFF
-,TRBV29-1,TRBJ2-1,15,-,TGCAGCCATTCAACGGGGAACCCAAACTACAATGAGCAGTTCTTC,CSHSTGNPNYNEQFF
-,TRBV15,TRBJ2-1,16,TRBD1,TGTGCCACCAGCAGAGGACAACAGGGGTCCTACAATGAGCAGTTCTTC,CATSRGQQGSYNEQFF
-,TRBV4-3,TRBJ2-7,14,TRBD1,TGCGCCAGCAGCCAAGGGACAGGCACCTACGAGCAGTACTTC,CASSQGTGTYEQYF
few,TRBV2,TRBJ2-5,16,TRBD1,TGTGCCAGCAGTGAGGGGACAGGGGGATCCCAAGAGACCCAGTACTTC,CASSEGTGGSQETQYF
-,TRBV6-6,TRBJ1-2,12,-,TGTGCCAGCAGTGGAGGGGGAGTCGGCTACACCTTC,CASSGGGVGYTF
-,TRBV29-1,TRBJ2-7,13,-,TGCAGCGTTGGCCCTTTCAGCTCCTACGAGCAGTACTTC,CSVGPFSSYEQYF
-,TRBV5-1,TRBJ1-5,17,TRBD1,TGCGCCAGCAGCTTATTTGGGACAGGGGGCCTCAATCAGCCCCAGCATTTT,CASSLFGTGGLNQPQHF
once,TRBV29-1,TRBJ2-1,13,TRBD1,TGCAGCGTTCCGGGACAGGGTATTTATGAGCAGTTCTTC,CSVPGQGIYEQFF
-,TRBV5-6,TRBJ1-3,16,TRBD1,TGTGCCAGCAGCTCTGACTACAGGGGGCTAGGAAACACCATATATTTT,CASSSDYRGLGNTIYF
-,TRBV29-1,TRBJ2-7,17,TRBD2,TGCAGCGTTGAACCCGAGGGGACTAGCGGGGGGGTGCGAGAGCAGTACTTC,CSVEPEGTSGGVREQYF
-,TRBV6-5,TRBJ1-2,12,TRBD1,TGTGCCAGCAGCGACGGGACAGTTATCTACACCTTC,CASSDGTVIYTF
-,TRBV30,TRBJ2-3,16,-,TGTGCCTGGAGTGTTGGGGGTCTTTCTAGCACAGATACGCAGTATTTT,CAWSVGGLSSTDTQYF
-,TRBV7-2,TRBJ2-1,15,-,TGTGCCAGCAGCTTACGTTGGCAGGGGGGTGGTGAGCAGTTCTTC,CASSLRWQGGGEQFF
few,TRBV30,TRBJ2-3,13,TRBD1,TGTGCCTCCCGGGACAGGGGCACAGATACGCAGTATTTT,CASRDRGTDTQYF
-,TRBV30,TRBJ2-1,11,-,TGTGCCTGGAGTGTGTCCGGGGAGCAGTTCTTC,CAWSVSGEQFF
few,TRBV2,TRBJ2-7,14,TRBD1,TGTGCCAGCAGTGAAGCGGGGACAGACTACGAGCAGTACTTC,CASSEAGTDYEQYF
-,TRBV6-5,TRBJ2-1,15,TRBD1,TGTGCCAGTTTCCAGGGGGACCCCTCCTACAATGAGCAGTTCTTC,CASFQGDPSYNEQFF
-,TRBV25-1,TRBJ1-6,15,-,TGTGCCAGCAGTGAAGGTGGACCCTATAATTCACCCCTCCACTTT,CASSEGGPYNSPLHF
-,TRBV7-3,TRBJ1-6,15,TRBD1,TGTGCCAGCAGCCTCACAGGGGCTCATCAGGAATCCCTCCACTTT,CASSLTGAHQESLHF
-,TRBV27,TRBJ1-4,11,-,TGTGCCAGCAGTCACGGTGAAAAACTGTTTTTT,CASSHGEKLFF
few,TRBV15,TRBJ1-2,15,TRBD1,TGTGCCACCAGCAGCTCGGGGACAGGGGAACATGGCTACACCTTC,CATSSSGTGEHGYTF
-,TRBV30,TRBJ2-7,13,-,TGTGCCTGGAGTGTAGGTGCAGGATACGAGCAGTACTTC,CAWSVGAGYEQYF